This T cell receptor beta chain is drawn from a study of PD-1 blockade in classical Hodgkin lymphoma. For the study at large: Each patient was given nivolumab 3 mg/kg through a vein every 2 weeks.

The CDR3 spans 16 residues. V gave up 0 bases and J gave up 4 bases; unmatched junction bases: 10. CDR1 is SQVTM and CDR2 is ANQGSEA in the germline V gene. Produced via immunoSEQ multiplex PCR; TCRdb's table is partial and in-frame only. The top ten hold about 15% of the sample, which has roughly 61,000 clones, around 89% seen once. Only one count was recorded for this clone. Brentuximab vedotin exposure varied among the patients, all of whom had relapsed after autologous stem cell transplantation. This chain connects TRBV29-1 to TRBJ1-2; TRBD1 agrees at 8 bases. Here the sequenced sample was peripheral blood mononuclear cells (PBMCs), taken at baseline. The clonotype originates from a human donor with classical Hodgkin lymphoma. The CDR3 DNA is TGCAGCGTTGAAGATAGGTTCGCGCAGGGGGCCTATGGCTACACCTTC. Amino acids: CSVEDRFAQGAYGYTF.